The source of this T cell receptor beta chain is a study of blood T cell repertoires in COVID-19. Study-level background: Italy, Spain and the United States were the sources of the convalescent and acute COVID-19 samples. PBMCs, B-cell-depleted T cells, or T cells provided the cDNA or gDNA that made up the material.

The CDR3 covers 18 residues. Trimming took 0 bases from V and 5 from J; bases not matched to a gene: 11. Germline CDR1 is SGHRS and CDR2 is YFSETQ. In the authors' methods: Researchers report that nucleated cell counts were estimated from reference gene primer amplification. Sequenced by immunoSEQ multiplex PCR; TCRdb stores in-frame clones only, minus some. D and trimming come from the DNA, and the V and J calls and clone size come from that table. The sample holds 120,000 or so clones, approximately 90% seen once. The source of this sequence is a man over 45 with acute or convalescent COVID-19. Sequenced input: peripheral blood. The chain has TRBV5-1 and TRBJ2-3; TRBD2 agrees at 11 bases. This CDR3 is CASSLVLRIAGGRDTQYF. DNA of the CDR3: TGCGCCAGCAGCTTGGTTCTTAGGATAGCGGGAGGGCGAGATACGCAGTATTTT.